This passage covers 31 T cell receptor beta chains from one sample sequenced in a study of identical twins. TCRdb redid the calling of the 5' RACE reads with MiXCR, one entry per CDR3 protein. The sample shows about 450,000 distinct CDR3 sequences, about 18% of them seen only once. Sample: naive T cells sorted from blood. The receptor set was obtained from a man aged 45 to 65 in good health.

This chain joins TRBV27 and TRBJ2-1; 13 positions match TRBD2. Germline trimming cut 4 bases from V and 13 bases from J; bases unmatched to any gene: 10. From germline, CDR1 is MNHEY and CDR2 SMNVEV (reference sequence). The CDR3 covers 15 residues. The CDR3 here is CASSSRTSGRSAQFF. Here the CDR3 DNA reads TGTGCCAGCAGTTCAAGGACTAGCGGGAGATCGGCACAGTTCTTC.

This clonotype occurred a few times. The chain links TRBV29-1 to TRBJ2-3, with 8 bases aligning to TRBD1. Germline CDR1 and CDR2: SQVTM and ANQGSEA. Trimming cost V 4 bases and J 3 bases; bases outside gene matches: 3. The CDR3 has 13 residues. The DNA of the CDR3 is TGCAGCGTTGGCAGGGGGCTGACAGATACGCAGTATTTT. Residues: CSVGRGLTDTQYF.

This chain connects TRBV20-1 to TRBJ2-7; the match to TRBD1 covers 7 bases. Germline V CDR1 and CDR2: DFQATT, SNEGSKA (reference sequence). This CDR3 comprises 11 residues. V shed 6 bases and J 3 bases; nucleotides not matched to a gene: 2. The CDR3 reads CSARQGYEQYF. The CDR3 nucleotides read TGCAGTGCCAGACAGGGCTACGAGCAGTACTTC.

This clonotype was found once. The genes are TRBV7-2 and TRBJ2-1, with 11 positions matching TRBD2. The junction had 11 bases not matched to a gene; V was cut back by 5 bases and J by 8 bases. The germline V gene encodes CDR1 SGHTA and CDR2 FQGNSA. CDR3 size: 16 residues. DNA of the CDR3: TGTGCCAGCAGCCGAACCCATAGCGGGGGGGCCCATGAGCAGTTCTTC. Amino acid sequence: CASSRTHSGGAHEQFF.

This clonotype was picked up many times. The chain is built from TRBV5-6 and TRBJ1-3, with D perhaps matching TRBD1 (6 bases). The V gene's germline CDR1 is SGHDT and CDR2 YYEEEE. The CDR3 runs 16 residues. V gave up 0 bases and J gave up 2 bases, with 12 bases separating them. The CDR3 is CASSLGFGGPGNTIYF. The CDR3 nucleotides read TGTGCCAGCAGCTTGGGGTTCGGGGGGCCTGGAAACACCATATATTTT.

V and J are TRBV12-3 or TRBV12-4 and TRBJ2-3; TRBD2 matches 14 bases. The CDR3 runs 16 residues. Unmatched junction bases numbered 5, after V lost 5 bases and J lost 4 bases. As DNA, the CDR3 is TGTGCCAGCAGTGCCGGGACTAGCGGGAGTTCAGATACGCAGTATTTT. It yields the protein CASSAGTSGSSDTQYF.

The V and J genes are TRBV19 and TRBJ2-3, with 11 bases lining up with TRBD1. From germline, CDR1 is LNHDA and CDR2 SQIVND (reference sequence). The ends lost 9 bases at V and 0 bases at J; junction bases unmatched: 5. The CDR3 spans 15 residues. CDR3 region: CASQDRGRSTDTQYF. DNA of the CDR3: TGTGCCAGCCAGGACAGGGGGCGAAGCACAGATACGCAGTATTTT.

The chain uses TRBV5-1 and TRBJ1-2; D not certain. Germline loops: CDR1 SGHRS, CDR2 YFSETQ. V was clipped by 0 bases and J by 8 bases, with 11 bases between them. The length of the CDR3 is 13 residues. This chain's CDR3 is CASSLETSGGYTF. CDR3 nucleotides: TGCGCCAGCAGCTTGGAAACGTCGGGGGGCTACACCTTC.

The chain joins TRBV7-2 to TRBJ2-1; D remains ambiguous. This CDR3 spans 15 amino acids. CDR1 and CDR2 (germline): SGHTA, FQGNSA. The ends were cut back, 0 bases at V and 5 bases at J, with 11 bases in the middle. For the CDR3, the DNA is TGTGCCAGCAGCTTAGCCGCAGGAACGAACAATGAGCAGTTCTTC. Its translation: CASSLAAGTNNEQFF.

This clonotype has ten or more counts. The V and J genes are TRBV20-1 and TRBJ1-1; D is uncertain. The CDR3 runs to 14 residues. Deletions cut 0 bases from V and 1 base from J, with 9 bases between. The germline V gene encodes CDR1 DFQATT and CDR2 SNEGSKA (reference sequence). For the CDR3, the DNA is TGCAGTGCTAGAGATTTAAGGCGGAACACTGAAGCTTTCTTT. Protein: CSARDLRRNTEAFF.

There are a few counts of this clonotype. The rearrangement joins TRBV20-1 to TRBJ1-3, with a weak D call TRBD1 (6 bases). Trimming pared 0 bases from V and 2 bases from J, leaving 8 bases between. Germline loops: CDR1 DFQATT, CDR2 SNEGSKA (reference sequence). The CDR3 contains 14 residues. The CDR3 loop reads CSARDHRAGNTIYF. The CDR3 coding sequence is TGCAGTGCTAGAGATCACAGGGCTGGAAACACCATATATTTT.

This clonotype has just a few counts. The J gene is TRBJ2-7, the V gene TRBV6-5; 9 bases fit TRBD1. With V trimmed by 3 bases and J by 6 bases, 6 bases remained unmatched. The CDR3 covers 14 residues. From germline, CDR1 is MNHEY and CDR2 SVGAGI. DNA for the CDR3: TGTGCCAGCAGTTATTCGGGGACAGGGACCGAGCAGTACTTC. It codes for CASSYSGTGTEQYF.

This clonotype was recorded many times. The gene calls are TRBV28 and TRBJ2-7; D is uncertain. CDR1 MDHEN and CDR2 SYDVKM come from the germline V gene. CDR3 length equals 13 residues. V was clipped by 0 bases and J by 3 bases, with 6 bases between them. CDR3 in DNA: TGTGCCAGCAGTTTATGGGATAACTACGAGCAGTACTTC. Translation: CASSLWDNYEQYF.

This clonotype was observed many times. V and J are TRBV29-1 and TRBJ1-6; perhaps TRBD1 as D (6 bases). Germline CDR1 reads SQVTM; CDR2 reads ANQGSEA. The CDR3 has 12 amino acids. V lost 4 bases, J lost 7 bases, and 8 bases lay in between. CDR3 amino acids: CSVGQGNSPLHF. The CDR3 bases are TGCAGCGTTGGCCAGGGGAATTCACCCCTCCACTTT.

The chain is built from TRBV15 and TRBJ1-6, with D unresolved. Between the trimmed V and J ends, which lost 11 bases and 6 bases, there was a span of 14 bases. Germline V lookup: CDR1 LNHNV, CDR2 YYDKDF (reference sequence). The CDR3 loop spans 13 amino acids. CDR3 DNA sequence: TGTGCCGCCTCCTGGGAGTCTAATTCACCCCTCCACTTT. Protein product: CAASWESNSPLHF.

The chain joins TRBV15 to TRBJ2-4; 11 bases align to TRBD2. The CDR3 extends over 17 amino acids. Germline lookup yields CDR1 LNHNV and CDR2 YYDKDF (reference sequence). V shed 3 bases and J 6 bases; nucleotides not matched to a gene: 10. CDR3 amino acids: CATSSLKTSGIGNIQYF. The CDR3, as DNA: TGTGCCACCAGCAGCCTCAAGACTAGCGGGATCGGAAACATTCAGTACTTC.

The sample holds a few counts of this clonotype. V is TRBV7-2 and J is TRBJ2-5; D remains unclear. The CDR3 is 13 amino acids. Germline V gives CDR1 SGHTA, CDR2 FQGNSA. Trimming cost V 4 bases and J 7 bases, with 13 bases left between them. The CDR3 nucleotides read TGTGCCAGCAGCTCGACGGCAGGTGGGACCCAGTACTTC. This translates into CASSSTAGGTQYF.

The chain employs TRBV11-2 and TRBJ2-7; 9 bases are shared with TRBD1. The CDR3 covers 15 residues. Trimming took 3 bases from V and 5 from J; bases not matched to a gene: 8. CDR1 and CDR2 (germline): SGHAT, FQNNGV. CDR3 DNA: TGTGCCAGCAGCTTCACAGGGACAGGGTACGACGAGCAGTACTTC. The encoded protein is CASSFTGTGYDEQYF. The whole variable domain, filled in from reference TRBV11-2 and TRBJ2-7, reads EAGVAQSPRYKIIEKRQSVAFWCNPISGHATLYWYQQILGQGPKLLIQFQNNGVVDDSQLPKDRFSAERLKGVDSTLKIQPAKLEDSAVYLCASSFTGTGYDEQYFGPGTRLTVT.

This clonotype was counted ten times or more. V is TRBV5-1 and J is TRBJ2-1; possibly TRBD2 for D (5 bases). This CDR3 region has 13 residues. The V and J ends lost 4 bases and 3 bases respectively, with 8 bases between them. Germline CDR1 is SGHRS and CDR2 is YFSETQ. CDR3 coding DNA: TGCGCCAGCAGCCCCGCGGGCTACAATGAGCAGTTCTTC. This encodes CASSPAGYNEQFF.

V gene TRBV20-1 combines with J gene TRBJ2-2, with 8 bases that match TRBD2. The V gene end was trimmed by 5 bases and the J gene end by 7 bases; junction bases not matched to a gene: 12. Germline V CDR1 and CDR2: DFQATT, SNEGSKA (reference sequence). This CDR3 is built from 15 residues. The CDR3 sequence: CSADRDGGEGGELFF. The CDR3 DNA sequence: TGCAGTGCTGACCGTGACGGGGGGGAAGGCGGGGAGCTGTTTTTT.

V is TRBV3-1 and J is TRBJ2-7, with D unresolved. V lost 2 bases to trimming and J lost 2 bases, with 4 bases between them. The CDR3 has 12 amino acids. Per germline, CDR1 LGHDT and CDR2 YNNKEL (reference sequence). CDR3: CASSQLTYEQYF. For the CDR3, the DNA is TGTGCCAGCAGCCAACTTACCTACGAGCAGTACTTC.

J is TRBJ2-2 and V is TRBV6-5; TRBD2 agrees at 8 bases. Germline V gives CDR1 MNHEY, CDR2 SVGAGI. V dropped 0 bases and J dropped 5; count of bases not matched to a gene: 2. This CDR3 spans 15 amino acids. The CDR3 coding sequence is TGTGCCAGCAGTTACTCGCCGGGAGGGACCGGGGAGCTGTTTTTT. This sequence encodes CASSYSPGGTGELFF.

The DNA for the CDR3 is TGTGCCAGCAGCTTAGAATTAACGGATAGCAATCAGCCCCAGCATTTT. Amino acid sequence: CASSLELTDSNQPQHF. V usage is TRBV11-2 and J usage is TRBJ1-5; D unresolved. Trimming removed 0 bases from V and 0 bases from J, with 9 bases in between. CDR3 length equals 16 residues. Germline V CDR1 and CDR2: SGHAT, FQNNGV.

This clonotype occurred many times. The genes are TRBV7-2 and TRBJ2-3; the D is unclear. The CDR3 is 14 amino acids. Germline V lookup: CDR1 SGHTA, CDR2 FQGNSA. Trimming left V 5 bases short and J 5 bases short, with 14 bases between. CDR3 sequence reads: CASSIGKNRDTQYF. The CDR3 DNA is TGTGCCAGCAGCATAGGGAAGAACCGAGATACGCAGTATTTT.

This clonotype has just one count. The genes are TRBV10-3 and TRBJ1-4, with D perhaps matching TRBD1 (5 bases). V dropped 2 bases and J dropped 7 bases, with 14 bases sitting between them. Germline-derived CDR1 and CDR2 are ENHRY and SYGVKD. The CDR3 contains 15 residues. CDR3 sequence reads: CAISEGQVGIEKLFF. For the CDR3, the DNA is TGTGCCATCAGTGAGGGACAAGTAGGGATTGAAAAACTGTTTTTT.

The V gene is TRBV7-2, the J gene TRBJ2-7; 11 bases map to TRBD2. The CDR3 is 15 residues long. Germline V gene sequence: CDR1 SGHTA, CDR2 FQGNSA. V shed 3 bases, J shed 3 bases, and the junction held 4 bases outside the gene matches. CDR3 in amino acids: CASSFQTSGGYEQYF. DNA for the CDR3: TGTGCCAGCAGCTTTCAAACTAGCGGGGGCTACGAGCAGTACTTC.

The genes are TRBV28 and TRBJ2-7; no clear D gene. This CDR3 comprises 12 residues. Between the trimmed V and J ends, which lost 4 bases and 3 bases, there was a span of 7 bases. CDR1 and CDR2 from the germline V gene are MDHEN and SYDVKM. Written as DNA, the CDR3 is TGTGCCAGCAGTTCCGAGTACTACGAGCAGTACTTC. This gives the protein CASSSEYYEQYF.

Points on this clonotype: A much larger clone differs by one base, so this may be a read error. This sequence joins TRBV11-2 and TRBJ2-1, with 14 bases lining up with TRBD2. Germline V gene lookup returns CDR1 SGHAT and CDR2 FQNNGV. V dropped 0 bases and J dropped 8; count of bases not matched to a gene: 9. The CDR3 is made up of 18 amino acids. The chain's CDR3 is CASSLDVGTSGRYDEQFF. CDR3 DNA sequence: TGTGCCAGCAGCTTAGATGTCGGGACTAGCGGGAGATACGATGAGCAGTTCTTC.

This clonotype came up once. The rearrangement joins TRBV24-1 to TRBJ2-2, with no clear D. Looked up from germline, CDR1 is KGHDR and CDR2 is SFDVKD. Deletions cut 5 bases from V and 1 base from J, with 7 bases between. The CDR3 sequence is 14 residues long. The CDR3 sequence: CATSAAGNTGELFF. The CDR3 DNA reads as TGTGCCACCAGTGCCGCAGGGAACACCGGGGAGCTGTTTTTT.

The table lists this clonotype with many counts. The chain has TRBV7-8 and TRBJ2-5, with 9 bases that match TRBD1. Trimming cost V 5 bases and J 5 bases; bases outside gene matches: 6. The CDR3 runs to 14 residues. The germline V gene has CDR1 SGHVS and CDR2 FQNEAQ. In DNA, the CDR3 is TGTGCCAGCAGCCACAGGGGGCAGGGGGAGACCCAGTACTTC. It yields the protein CASSHRGQGETQYF. The full variable domain, in which reference TRBV7-8 and TRBJ2-5 provide the parts outside the CDR3, is GAGVSQSPRYKVAKRGQDVALRCDPISGHVSLFWYQQALGQGPEFLTYFQNEAQLDKSGLPSDRFFAERPEGSVSTLKIQRTQQEDSAVYLCASSHRGQGETQYFGPGTRLLVL.

This clonotype occurred many times. This rearrangement joins TRBV7-2 to TRBJ2-7; TRBD2 agrees at 11 bases. Losses at the gene ends were 5 bases for V and 0 bases for J; bases not matched to a gene: 3. The CDR3 consists of 15 residues. Germline CDR1 is SGHTA and CDR2 is FQGNSA. CDR3 nucleotides: TGTGCCAGCAGCCAGGGACTAGCGGTCTCCTACGAGCAGTACTTC. Protein sequence: CASSQGLAVSYEQYF.